This T cell receptor beta chain stems from a study of cytomegalovirus exposure and HLA in healthy donors. Germline assignment: CDR1 MNHNS and CDR2 SASEGT. The CDR3 totals 13 residues. Note on this clone: A junction end diverges from the germline sequence, so it may reflect a read error.

60 Vbeta and 13 Jbeta primers were used in PCR. Sequencing was performed with immunoSEQ multiplex PCR; in TCRdb, only in-frame clones are kept and a portion is missing. Its listing shows around 130,000 clones. What was sequenced was PBMCs. V is TRBV6-1 and J is TRBJ1-5; D perhaps matches TRBD1 (5 bases). The sequence was collected from a woman aged 55-69 years in good health and CMV-seronegative. CDR3 DNA sequence: TGTGCCACCATAAAGGCGGACAATCGGCCCCAGCATTTT. Protein product: CATIKADNRPQHF.